The source of this T cell receptor (delta chain) is a study of γδ T cells in repeated Plasmodium falciparum infection. At the level of the study: Malaria-naive adults were infected with P. falciparum NF54 four times over about 600 days. The study, taken as a whole, reports: Vdelta2-negative gammadelta repertoires appeared less diverse and less shared in Malian than Australian children. Repeated controlled infections reportedly drove waves of new clonotype selection in Vdelta2-negative, mostly Vdelta1+, gammadelta repertoires.

As to this clone: Its antigen is not identified. A read error is likely here: a far larger clone is one base away. The sample carries other DNA sequences with the same CDR3.

The CDR3 is made up of 23 amino acids. Germline CDR1 GEAIGNYY, CDR2 EKD. Bulk repertoires came from Vgamma9/Vdelta2+ or Vdelta2-negative gammadelta T cells flow-sorted from PBMC. Sequencing covered both gamma and delta TCR chains per sample. TCRdb reprocessed the multiplex PCR reads through CATT. The sample has 70,000 to 95,000 delta-chain clones, more than 1.4% seen once. V gene TRDV2 combines with J gene TRDJ1, with D unresolved. The J gene was not available in TCRdb and was assigned here by matching the DNA to germline segments. The sequence was collected from a pool of human donors (malaria-infected and uninfected, not separated). The sequenced sample consisted of gamma-delta T cells from blood. The CDR3, as DNA: TGCGCCTGTGACACCGGTAAGCCGGTTGGACCTCCGACAGCACCACACAACACCGATAAACTCATCTTT. As protein: CACDTGKPVGPPTAPHNTDKLIF.